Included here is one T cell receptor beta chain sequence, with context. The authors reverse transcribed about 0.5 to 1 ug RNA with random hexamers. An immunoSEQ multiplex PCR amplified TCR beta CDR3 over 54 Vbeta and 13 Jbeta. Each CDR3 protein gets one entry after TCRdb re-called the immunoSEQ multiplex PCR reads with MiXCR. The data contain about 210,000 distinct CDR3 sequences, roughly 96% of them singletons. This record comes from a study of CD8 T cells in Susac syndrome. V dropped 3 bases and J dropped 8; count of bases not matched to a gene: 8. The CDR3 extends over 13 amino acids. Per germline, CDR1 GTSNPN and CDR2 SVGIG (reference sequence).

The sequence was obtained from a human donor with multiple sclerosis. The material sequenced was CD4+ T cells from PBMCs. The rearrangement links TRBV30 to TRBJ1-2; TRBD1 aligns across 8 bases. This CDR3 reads CAWRNRQGQGYTF. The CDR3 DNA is TGTGCCTGGAGGAACAGACAGGGGCAAGGCTACACCTTC.